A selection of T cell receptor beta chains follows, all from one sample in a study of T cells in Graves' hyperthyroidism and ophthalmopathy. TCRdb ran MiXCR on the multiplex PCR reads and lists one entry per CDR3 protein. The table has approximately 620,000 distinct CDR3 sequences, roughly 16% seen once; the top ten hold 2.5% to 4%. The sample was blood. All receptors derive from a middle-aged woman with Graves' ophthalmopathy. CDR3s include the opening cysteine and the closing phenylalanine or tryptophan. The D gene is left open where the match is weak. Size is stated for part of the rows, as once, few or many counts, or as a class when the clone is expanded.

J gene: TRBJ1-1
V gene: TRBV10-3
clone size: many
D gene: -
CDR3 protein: CAISELEMGGATEAFF
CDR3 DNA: TGTGCCATCAGTGAGCTGGAGATGGGGGGCGCGACTGAAGCTTTCTTT

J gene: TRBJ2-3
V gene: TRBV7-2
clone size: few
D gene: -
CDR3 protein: CASTLGGSMDTQYF
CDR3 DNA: TGTGCCAGCACCCTCGGTGGGTCTATGGATACGCAGTATTTT

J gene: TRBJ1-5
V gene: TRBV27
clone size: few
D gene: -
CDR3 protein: CASSPDRSSNQPQHF
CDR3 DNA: TGTGCCAGCAGTCCCGACAGGTCCAGCAATCAGCCCCAGCATTTT

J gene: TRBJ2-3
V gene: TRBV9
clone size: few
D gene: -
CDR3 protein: CASSVGGGRADTQYF
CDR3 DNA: TGTGCCAGCAGCGTAGGGGGGGGCCGGGCAGATACGCAGTATTTT

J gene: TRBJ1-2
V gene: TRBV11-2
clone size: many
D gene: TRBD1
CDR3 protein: CASSPLIWTGPYGYTF
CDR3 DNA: TGTGCCAGCAGCCCCCTTATATGGACAGGGCCATATGGCTACACCTTC

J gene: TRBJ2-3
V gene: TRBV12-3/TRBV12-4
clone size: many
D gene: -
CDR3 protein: CASSLRGPRRGAGTDTQYF
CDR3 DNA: TGTGCCAGCAGTTTAAGGGGCCCGAGACGGGGAGCAGGGACAGATACGCAGTATTTT

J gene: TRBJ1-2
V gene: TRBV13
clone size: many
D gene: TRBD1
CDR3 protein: CASSSMDRESYGYTF
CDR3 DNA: TGTGCCAGCAGCTCCATGGACAGGGAAAGCTATGGCTACACCTTC

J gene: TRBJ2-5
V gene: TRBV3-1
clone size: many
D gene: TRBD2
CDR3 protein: CASSHASAGGPQKETQYF
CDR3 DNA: TGTGCCAGCAGCCATGCCTCAGCGGGAGGCCCCCAAAAAGAGACCCAGTACTTC

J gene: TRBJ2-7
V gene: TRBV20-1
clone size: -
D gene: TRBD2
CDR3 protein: CSARGEGGRGGEQYF
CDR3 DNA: TGCAGTGCTAGAGGAGAGGGCGGCCGGGGGGGTGAGCAGTACTTC

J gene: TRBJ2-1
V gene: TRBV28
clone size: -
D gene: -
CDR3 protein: CASSLRREQFF
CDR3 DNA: TGTGCCAGCAGTTTACGGCGGGAGCAGTTCTTC

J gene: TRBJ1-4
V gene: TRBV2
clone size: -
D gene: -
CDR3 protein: CASSDTVSEKLFF
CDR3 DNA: TGTGCCAGCAGTGACACCGTTAGTGAAAAACTGTTTTTT

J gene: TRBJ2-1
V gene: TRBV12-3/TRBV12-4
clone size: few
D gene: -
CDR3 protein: CASSLGRRAGSNEQFF
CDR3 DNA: TGTGCCAGCAGTTTAGGTCGCAGGGCAGGTAGCAATGAGCAGTTCTTC

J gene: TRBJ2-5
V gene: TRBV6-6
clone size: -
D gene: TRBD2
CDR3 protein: CASSYLRGVQETQYF
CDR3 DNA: TGTGCCAGCAGTTACTTGCGGGGGGTACAAGAGACCCAGTACTTC

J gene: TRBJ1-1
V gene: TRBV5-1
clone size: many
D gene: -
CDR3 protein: CASSYTWEPTMNTEAFF
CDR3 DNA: TGCGCCAGCAGCTATACCTGGGAGCCGACTATGAACACTGAAGCTTTCTTT

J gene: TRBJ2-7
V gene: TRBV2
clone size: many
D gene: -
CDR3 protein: CASSEFRGGEQYF
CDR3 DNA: TGTGCCAGCAGTGAGTTCAGGGGGGGGGAGCAGTACTTC

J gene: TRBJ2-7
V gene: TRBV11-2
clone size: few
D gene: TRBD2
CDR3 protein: CASSMGLAGDYEQYF
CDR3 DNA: TGCGCCAGCAGTATGGGACTAGCGGGAGACTACGAGCAGTACTTC

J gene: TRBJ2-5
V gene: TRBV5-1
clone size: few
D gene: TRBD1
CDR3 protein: CASSFGQGLETQYF
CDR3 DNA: TGCGCCAGCAGCTTTGGACAGGGGTTGGAGACCCAGTACTTC